The sequence of this TCR beta chain was determined in a study of T cells in Graves' hyperthyroidism and ophthalmopathy. Study-wide context: Peripheral blood sampling occurred at initial diagnosis, before any treatment.

Study results and caveats: The model made its ophthalmopathy prediction, and onset followed a median around six months later.

On this clonotype itself: Its specificity is unknown.

Uncontrolled infections, other autoimmune diseases, pregnancy or lactation led to exclusion of patients. In making diagnoses, clinical symptoms, serum thyroxine and TRAb, thyroid ultrasound and orbital computed tomography were all used. TCR beta CDR3 regions were amplified from RNA. A set of HTBI primers served as the primers for a first-round RT-PCR of the TCR CDR3. MiXCR, applied by TCRdb to the multiplex PCR reads, yields one record per CDR3 protein. Among fewer than 400,000 distinct CDR3 sequences listed, about 14% were seen once. The origin of this receptor is a man in his fifties with Graves' ophthalmopathy. Sequences were obtained from blood.

In DNA, the CDR3 is TGTGCCTGGAGTTCCGGGACAGGCAGCTACAATGAGCAGTTCTTC. It encodes CAWSSGTGSYNEQFF. The genes are TRBV30 and TRBJ2-1; 8 nucleotides line up with TRBD1. Trimming took 2 bases from V and 3 from J; bases not matched to a gene: 6. This CDR3 is built from 15 residues. Germline V gives CDR1 GTSNPN, CDR2 SVGIG (reference sequence).